This is a list of T cell receptor beta chains from one sample in a study of blood T cells in healthy people across ages. From the 5' RACE reads, TCRdb called clonotypes with MiXCR, one entry per CDR3 protein. The sample holds 710,000 or so distinct CDR3 sequences, about a fifth seen once. Material for sequencing was blood. The source of these receptors is a man between 65 and 79 years old in good health. Each CDR3 is given with its conserved first and last residue. A D gene is named only where the DNA matches it firmly. Rows may omit the clone size; those that give it use once, few, many or a size class.

j_call,cdr3_length,d_call,clone_size,v_call,cdr3_aa,cdr3_nt
TRBJ1-4,13,NA,NA,TRBV4-1,CASSQDVELKLFF,TGCGCCAGCAGCCAAGATGTAGAGTTGAAACTGTTTTTT
TRBJ1-4,16,NA,many,TRBV28,CASSSRPTGLNEKLFF,TGTGCCAGCAGTAGTAGACCGACAGGACTTAATGAAAAACTGTTTTTT
TRBJ2-5,16,TRBD1,NA,TRBV5-1,CASSLARDRDQETQYF,TGCGCCAGCAGCTTGGCCCGGGACAGGGACCAAGAGACCCAGTACTTC
TRBJ2-1,16,NA,NA,TRBV6-5,CASSYSAASPVYEQFF,TGTGCCAGCAGTTACTCAGCGGCTAGCCCGGTCTATGAGCAGTTCTTC
TRBJ1-2,11,NA,NA,TRBV28,CASSFSRGLRF,TGTGCCAGCAGTTTCTCTCGCGGACTAAGGTTC
TRBJ2-3,13,NA,NA,TRBV29-1,CSAGWAYTDTQYF,TGCAGCGCTGGTTGGGCCTACACAGATACGCAGTATTTT
TRBJ2-1,14,TRBD2,NA,TRBV20-1,CSAPTSGVPNEQFF,TGCAGTGCTCCCACTAGCGGGGTCCCGAATGAGCAGTTCTTC
TRBJ1-2,12,TRBD1,NA,TRBV28,CASFDRDYGYTF,TGTGCCAGCTTCGACAGGGACTATGGCTACACCTTC
TRBJ2-7,13,NA,NA,TRBV29-1,CSVAERLNYEQYF,TGCAGCGTCGCGGAACGCTTAAACTACGAGCAGTACTTC
TRBJ2-5,17,TRBD2,few,TRBV7-2,CASSLAATSGRKETQYF,TGTGCCAGCAGCTTAGCTGCGACTAGCGGGAGAAAAGAGACCCAGTACTTC
TRBJ2-1,15,TRBD1,few,TRBV12-3/TRBV12-4,CASSHRQGARNEQFF,TGTGCCAGCAGTCACCGACAGGGGGCTCGGAATGAGCAGTTCTTC
TRBJ2-2,14,NA,NA,TRBV28,CASSLWRNTGELFF,TGTGCCAGCAGTTTGTGGCGGAACACCGGGGAGCTGTTTTTT
TRBJ2-5,16,NA,few,TRBV10-2,CASSSPRLGSQETQYF,TGCGCCAGCAGTTCGCCAAGGTTGGGCTCCCAAGAGACCCAGTACTTC
TRBJ1-6,14,TRBD1,few,TRBV7-2,CASSHRDRNSPLHF,TGTGCCAGCAGCCACCGGGACAGAAATTCACCCCTCCACTTT
TRBJ2-7,16,NA,NA,TRBV5-1,CASSPSGGKGHYEQYF,TGCGCCAGCAGCCCATCCGGGGGAAAGGGGCACTACGAGCAGTACTTC
TRBJ2-7,13,TRBD1,NA,TRBV24-1,CANKETGEYDQYF,TGTGCCAACAAGGAGACAGGGGAGTATGACCAGTACTTC
TRBJ2-1,15,NA,few,TRBV24-1,CATSDFRTPLNEQFF,TGTGCCACCAGTGATTTCCGGACACCGCTCAATGAGCAGTTCTTC
TRBJ1-1,12,NA,NA,TRBV28,CVSRIQNTEAFF,TGTGTCAGCAGGATCCAGAACACTGAAGCTTTCTTT
TRBJ1-5,15,TRBD1,few,TRBV11-2,CASSPTGGFNQPQHF,TGTGCCAGCAGCCCTACAGGGGGTTTCAATCAGCCCCAGCATTTT
TRBJ1-2,14,TRBD1,NA,TRBV7-9,CASSLVLTGVGYTF,TGTGCCAGCAGCTTAGTCCTGACAGGGGTCGGCTACACCTTC